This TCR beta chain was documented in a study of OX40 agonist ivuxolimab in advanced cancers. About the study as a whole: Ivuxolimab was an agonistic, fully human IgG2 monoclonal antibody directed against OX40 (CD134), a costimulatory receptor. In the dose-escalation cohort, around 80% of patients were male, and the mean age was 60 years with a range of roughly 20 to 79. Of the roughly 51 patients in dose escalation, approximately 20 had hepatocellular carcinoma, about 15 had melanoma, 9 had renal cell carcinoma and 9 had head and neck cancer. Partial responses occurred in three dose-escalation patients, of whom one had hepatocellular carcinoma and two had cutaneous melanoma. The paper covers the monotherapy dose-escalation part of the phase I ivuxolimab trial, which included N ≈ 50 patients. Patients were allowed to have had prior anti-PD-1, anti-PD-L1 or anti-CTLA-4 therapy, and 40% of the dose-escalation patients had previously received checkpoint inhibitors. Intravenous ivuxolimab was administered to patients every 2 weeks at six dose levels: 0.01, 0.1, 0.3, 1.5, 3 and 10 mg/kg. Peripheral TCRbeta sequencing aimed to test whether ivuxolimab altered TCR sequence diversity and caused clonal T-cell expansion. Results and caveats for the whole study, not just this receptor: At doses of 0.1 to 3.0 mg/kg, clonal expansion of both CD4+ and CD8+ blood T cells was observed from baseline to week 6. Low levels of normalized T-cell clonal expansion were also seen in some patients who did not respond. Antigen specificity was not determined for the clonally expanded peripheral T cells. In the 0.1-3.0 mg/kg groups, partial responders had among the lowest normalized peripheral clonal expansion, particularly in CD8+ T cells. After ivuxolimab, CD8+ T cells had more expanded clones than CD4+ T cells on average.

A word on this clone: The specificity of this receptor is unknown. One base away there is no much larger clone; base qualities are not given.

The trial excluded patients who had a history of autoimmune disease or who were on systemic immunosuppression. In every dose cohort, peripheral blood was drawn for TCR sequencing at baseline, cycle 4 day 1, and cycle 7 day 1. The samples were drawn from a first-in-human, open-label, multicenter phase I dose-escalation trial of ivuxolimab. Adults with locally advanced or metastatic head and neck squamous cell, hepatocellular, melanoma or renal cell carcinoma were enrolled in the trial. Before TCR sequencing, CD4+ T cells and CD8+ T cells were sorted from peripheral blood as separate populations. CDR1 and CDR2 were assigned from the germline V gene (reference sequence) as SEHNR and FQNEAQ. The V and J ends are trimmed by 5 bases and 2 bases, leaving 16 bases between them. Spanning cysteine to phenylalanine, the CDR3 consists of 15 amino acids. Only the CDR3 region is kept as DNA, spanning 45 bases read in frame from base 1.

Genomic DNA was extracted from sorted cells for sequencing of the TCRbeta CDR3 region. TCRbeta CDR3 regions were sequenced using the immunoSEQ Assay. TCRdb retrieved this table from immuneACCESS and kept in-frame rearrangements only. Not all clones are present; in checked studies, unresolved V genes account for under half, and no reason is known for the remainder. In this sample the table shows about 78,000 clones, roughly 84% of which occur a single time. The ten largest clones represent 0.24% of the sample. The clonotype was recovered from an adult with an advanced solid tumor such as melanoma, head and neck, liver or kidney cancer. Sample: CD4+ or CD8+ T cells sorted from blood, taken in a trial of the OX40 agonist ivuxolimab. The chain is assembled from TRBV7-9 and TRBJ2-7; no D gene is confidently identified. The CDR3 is CASSKQSGATYEQYF. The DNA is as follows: TGTGCCAGCAGCAAACAATCAGGAGCGACCTACGAGCAGTACTTC.